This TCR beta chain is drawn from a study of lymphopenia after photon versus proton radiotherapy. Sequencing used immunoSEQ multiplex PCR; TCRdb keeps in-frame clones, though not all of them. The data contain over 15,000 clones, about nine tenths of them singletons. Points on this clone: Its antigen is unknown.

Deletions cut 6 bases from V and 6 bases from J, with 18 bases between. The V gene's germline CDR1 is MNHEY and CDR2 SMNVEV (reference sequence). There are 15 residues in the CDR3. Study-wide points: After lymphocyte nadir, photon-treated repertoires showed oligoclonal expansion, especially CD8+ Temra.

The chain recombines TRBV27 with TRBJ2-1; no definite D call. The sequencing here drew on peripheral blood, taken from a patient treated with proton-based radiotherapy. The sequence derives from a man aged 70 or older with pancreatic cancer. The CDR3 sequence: CASRTTENRPNEQFF. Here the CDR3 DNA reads TGTGCCAGCAGGACCACAGAAAACCGGCCCAATGAGCAGTTCTTC.